The 19 T cell receptor beta chains below come from one sample, sequenced in a study of identical twins. TCRdb re-called the 5' RACE reads through MiXCR, storing one row per CDR3 protein. In the table there are approximately 500,000 distinct CDR3 sequences, roughly 15% of which are singletons. In addition, the sample was reused for a study of yellow fever vaccine responses in identical twins.

The sequenced sample was CD4+ T cells sorted from blood. These receptors were collected from a woman aged 18-29 years in good health.

This clonotype was seen a handful of times. The chain recombines TRBV24-1 with TRBJ1-2; the D is unclear. This CDR3 is 12 amino acids long. V shed 3 bases and J shed 3 bases, with 4 bases lying between them. Germline CDR1 reads KGHDR; CDR2 reads SFDVKD. For the CDR3, the DNA is TGTGCCACCAGTGATCCCCACTATGGCTACACCTTC. It specifies CATSDPHYGYTF.

V and J are TRBV25-1 and TRBJ1-2; the D is unclear. The CDR3 is 13 amino acids. V lost 5 bases and J lost 1, with 8 bases in between. The germline CDR1 and CDR2 sequences are MGHDK and SYGVNS. The CDR3 sequence: CASSKTDNYGYTF. As DNA, the CDR3 is TGTGCCAGCAGTAAAACAGATAACTATGGCTACACCTTC.

This clonotype turned up a few times. The chain joins TRBV7-9 to TRBJ1-1; D is uncertain. The germline V and J ends were trimmed by 0 bases and 3 bases, with 8 bases remaining between them. The germline V gene has CDR1 SEHNR and CDR2 FQNEAQ (reference sequence). The CDR3 sequence is 14 residues long. The CDR3 loop is CASSLALVDTEAFF. As DNA, the CDR3 is TGTGCCAGCAGCTTAGCGTTAGTGGACACTGAAGCTTTCTTT.

This sequence joins TRBV5-1 and TRBJ2-5, with D perhaps given as TRBD1 or TRBD2 (6 bases each). Germline V gene data show CDR1 as SGHRS and CDR2 as YFSETQ. Deletions cut 9 bases from V and 2 bases from J, with 17 bases between. This CDR3 contains 14 residues. The CDR3 spells CATTWGAGQETQYF. The CDR3 DNA follows: TGCGCCACCACCTGGGGGGCTGGTCAAGAGACCCAGTACTTC. The full variable domain, rest sourced from reference TRBV5-1 and TRBJ2-5, is KAGVTQTPRYLIKTRGQQVTLSCSPISGHRSVSWYQQTPGQGLQFLFEYFSETQRNKGNFPGRFSGRQFSNSRSEMNVSTLELGDSALYLCATTWGAGQETQYFGPGTRLLVL.

J is TRBJ2-7 and V is TRBV29-1; 7 nucleotides line up with TRBD1. Trimming removed 7 bases from V and 4 bases from J; junction bases left unmatched: 10. Germline CDR1 is SQVTM and CDR2 is ANQGSEA. The CDR3 spans 13 residues. The CDR3 DNA follows: TGCAGCGCCCCTGACAGGGCCCCTTACGAGCAGTACGTC. Its protein product is CSAPDRAPYEQYV.

This clonotype was seen more than once but under ten times. The V call is TRBV20-1, the J call TRBJ2-3; 9 nucleotides agree with TRBD1. Per the germline V gene, CDR1 is DFQATT and CDR2 is SNEGSKA (reference sequence). This CDR3 is 14 amino acids long. With 6 bases clipped from V and 1 base from J, the junction kept 5 bases outside the gene matches. The CDR3 protein is CSALRTGGTDTQYF. For the CDR3, the DNA is TGCAGTGCCCTTCGGACAGGGGGCACAGATACGCAGTATTTT.

This clonotype turned up a few times. V and J are TRBV28 and TRBJ1-5; perhaps TRBD1 as D (5 bases). The CDR3 has 15 residues. The germline CDR1 and CDR2 sequences are MDHEN and SYDVKM. V was pared by 5 bases and J by 9 bases, with 20 bases between. CDR3 in amino acids: CASSIPGTIVRPQHF. The CDR3 nucleotides read TGTGCCAGCAGTATCCCCGGGACTATCGTACGGCCCCAGCATTTT.

This clonotype was seen more than once but under ten times. The V and J genes are TRBV25-1 and TRBJ2-5, with D unresolved. The CDR3 is made up of 15 amino acids. Germline V CDR1 and CDR2: MGHDK, SYGVNS. V was trimmed by 5 bases and J by 4 bases, leaving 17 bases between them. DNA of the CDR3: TGTGCCAGCAGTCCCCCGGGTGGAGTCGGAGAGACCCAGTACTTC. It is translated as CASSPPGGVGETQYF.

The V and J genes are TRBV28 and TRBJ2-7; 10 bases are shared with TRBD1. With V trimmed by 5 bases and J by 3 bases, 13 bases remained unmatched. The CDR3 is 17 residues long. The germline V gene has CDR1 MDHEN and CDR2 SYDVKM. CDR3 sequence (DNA): TGTGCCAGCAGTCCACTAGACAGGGGGCTGTGGCACTACGAGCAGTACTTC. It translates to CASSPLDRGLWHYEQYF. The variable domain in full, completed from reference TRBV28 and TRBJ2-7, reads DVKVTQSSRYLVKRTGEKVFLECVQDMDHENMFWYRQDPGLGLRLIYFSYDVKMKEKGDIPEGYSVSREKKERFSLILESASTNQTSMYLCASSPLDRGLWHYEQYFGPGTRLTVT.

The gene calls are TRBV19 and TRBJ2-3, with D possibly TRBD2 on 6 matching bases. Germline-derived CDR1 and CDR2 are LNHDA and SQIVND (reference sequence). V was trimmed by 6 bases and J by 1 base, leaving 14 bases between them. The CDR3 has 15 amino acids. CDR3 nucleotides: TGTGCCAGTAGGCTCCCGGGAGCCGGCACAGATACGCAGTATTTT. This translates into CASRLPGAGTDTQYF. The whole variable domain, filled in from reference TRBV19 and TRBJ2-3, reads DGGITQSPKYLFRKEGQNVTLSCEQNLNHDAMYWYRQDPGQGLRLIYYSQIVNDFQKGDIAEGYSVSREKKESFPLTVTSAQKNPTAFYLCASRLPGAGTDTQYFGPGTRLTVL.

The chain couples TRBV28 to TRBJ2-5, with D possibly being TRBD1 or TRBD2 (5 bases each). This CDR3 contains 14 residues. Germline assignment: CDR1 MDHEN and CDR2 SYDVKM. V gave up 9 bases and J gave up 4 bases, with 18 bases separating them. CDR3 residues: CASFRGQPGETQYF. In DNA, the CDR3 is TGTGCCAGTTTCCGGGGCCAGCCGGGAGAGACCCAGTACTTC.

A few counts support this clonotype. The rearrangement uses TRBV4-1 and TRBJ2-7, with 13 bases aligning to TRBD2. J lost 0 bases, V lost 2 bases, and 4 bases had no gene match. This CDR3 spans 17 amino acids. The germline V gene encodes CDR1 MGHRA and CDR2 YSYEKL. The CDR3 DNA sequence: TGCGCCAGCAGCCAATCTGGACTAGCGGGAGACTCCTACGAGCAGTACTTC. Amino acids: CASSQSGLAGDSYEQYF.

The chain uses TRBV28 and TRBJ2-5; D is possibly TRBD2 (5 bases). Germline V CDR1 and CDR2: MDHEN, SYDVKM. This CDR3 has 17 residues. V was trimmed by 5 bases and J by 7 bases, leaving 26 bases between them. Written as DNA, the CDR3 is TGTGCCAGCAGTCCCTCCCCAGGAGCGGCACCCCGGGGGACCCAGTACTTC. Protein: CASSPSPGAAPRGTQYF.

This sequence joins TRBV11-1 and TRBJ2-1; a weak D match, TRBD1 (6 bases). CDR3 length: 18 amino acids. The germline V gene encodes CDR1 SGHAT and CDR2 FQDESV (reference sequence). Between the trimmed V and J ends, which lost 1 base and 1 base, there was a span of 17 bases. The CDR3: CASSLGGLAGRSYNEQFF. The CDR3 nucleotides read TGTGCCAGCAGCTTAGGGGGGCTGGCGGGCAGGTCCTACAATGAGCAGTTCTTC.

The CDR3 loop is CASSRSGTSGRFTYNEQFF. The CDR3 nucleotides are TGTGCCAGCAGTAGATCTGGGACTAGCGGGAGATTCACCTACAATGAGCAGTTCTTC. This chain connects TRBV27 to TRBJ2-1; 14 nucleotides agree with TRBD2. The CDR3 covers 19 residues. The V segment lost 5 bases and the J segment 2 bases; nucleotides outside the gene matches: 11. Germline loops: CDR1 MNHEY, CDR2 SMNVEV (reference sequence).

This clonotype was detected a few times. This chain uses TRBV7-8 with TRBJ2-1; possible D gene TRBD1, 6 bases. The germline CDR1 and CDR2 sequences are SGHVS and FQNEAQ. CDR3 size: 16 residues. The germline V and J ends were trimmed by 1 base and 0 bases, with 10 bases remaining between them. This chain's CDR3 is CASSLDTGRSYNEQFF. The CDR3 DNA follows: TGTGCCAGCAGCTTAGATACAGGGCGCTCCTACAATGAGCAGTTCTTC.

DNA of the CDR3: TGTGCCAGCAGCCAAGCGGCCTTTAGCTCCTACGAGCAGTACTTC. Translation: CASSQAAFSSYEQYF. The gene calls are TRBV3-1 and TRBJ2-7; D unresolved. The CDR3 runs to 15 residues. Germline loops: CDR1 LGHDT, CDR2 YNNKEL (reference sequence). V lost 1 base to trimming and J lost 0 bases, with 10 bases between them.

There are many counts of this clonotype. The chain has TRBV5-1 and TRBJ2-4, with D maybe TRBD1 (5 bases). The CDR3 runs 15 residues. Per germline, CDR1 SGHRS and CDR2 YFSETQ. Trimming took off 0 bases at V and 8 bases at J, with 15 bases between the two ends. CDR3 protein: CASSLGRQGGDIQYF. CDR3 sequence (DNA): TGCGCCAGCAGCTTGGGTCGCCAGGGTGGAGACATTCAGTACTTC.

This clonotype was seen a few times. V is TRBV5-6 and J is TRBJ1-4; 9 nucleotides align to TRBD1. The J segment lost 7 bases and the V segment lost 4 bases, leaving 8 bases of the junction unmatched. The CDR3 is 15 residues long. CDR1 and CDR2 (germline): SGHDT, YYEEEE. The CDR3 spells CASSPRQGGREKLFF. The DNA of the CDR3 is TGTGCCAGCAGCCCGAGACAGGGGGGGCGTGAAAAACTGTTTTTT.